This TCR beta chain was retrieved from a study of blood T cell repertoires in COVID-19. Whole-study context: Nucleic acid was either cDNA or gDNA, and it came from T cells, B-cell-depleted T cells, or PBMCs.

The CDR3 contains 16 residues. Trimming shortened V by 5 bases and J by 0 bases, and 18 bases separated the two germline ends. Germline V lookup: CDR1 SGHRS, CDR2 YFSETQ. This table comes from immunoSEQ multiplex PCR, and its TCRdb copy is limited to in-frame clones, with some not included. The sample records some 99,000 clones, about 85% being singletons. The chain couples TRBV5-1 to TRBJ2-7; perhaps TRBD1 as D (6 bases). The sample was peripheral blood. The receptor comes from a man aged 70 or older with acute or convalescent COVID-19. The CDR3 DNA sequence: TGCGCCAGCAGTCCTAAGGCGCTCAGGGGCTCCTACGAGCAGTACGTC. Residues: CASSPKALRGSYEQYV.